This record concerns one T cell receptor (beta chain) sequence. This entry belongs to a study of blood T cell repertoires in COVID-19. Generated by immunoSEQ multiplex PCR, the TCRdb table keeps only in-frame clones and is missing some. Here the sample spans roughly 100,000 clones, about 72% being singletons. Looked up from germline, CDR1 is SGHAT and CDR2 is FQNNGV. With V trimmed by 0 bases and J by 3 bases, 7 bases remained unmatched. CDR3 length: 17 amino acids. J is TRBJ2-1 and V is TRBV11-2, with 8 bases lining up with TRBD2. The sample taken for sequencing was peripheral blood. This sequence originates from a man aged 60 to 75 with active or convalescent COVID-19. The CDR3 region has the DNA TGTGCCAGCAGCTTAGATAAAGGGCTAGCGGGCTACAATGAGCAGTTCTTC. Amino acid sequence: CASSLDKGLAGYNEQFF.